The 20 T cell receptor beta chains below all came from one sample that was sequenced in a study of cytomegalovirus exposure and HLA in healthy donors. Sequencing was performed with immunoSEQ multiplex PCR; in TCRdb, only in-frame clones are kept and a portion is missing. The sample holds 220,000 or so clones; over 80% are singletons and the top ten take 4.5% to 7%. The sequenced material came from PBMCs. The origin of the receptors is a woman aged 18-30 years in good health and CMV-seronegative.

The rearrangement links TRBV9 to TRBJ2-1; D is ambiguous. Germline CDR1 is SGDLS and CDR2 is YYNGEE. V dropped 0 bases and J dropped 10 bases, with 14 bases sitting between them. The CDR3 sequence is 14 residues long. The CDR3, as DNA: TGTGCCAGCAGCGTAGGGTGGGCAGACCGGGAGCAGTTCTTC. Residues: CASSVGWADREQFF.

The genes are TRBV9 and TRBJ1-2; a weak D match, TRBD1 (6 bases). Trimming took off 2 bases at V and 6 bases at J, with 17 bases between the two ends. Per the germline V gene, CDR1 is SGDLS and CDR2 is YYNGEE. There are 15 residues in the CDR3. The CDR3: CASSVSGARENGYTF. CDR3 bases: TGTGCCAGCAGCGTCTCGGGGGCGCGGGAGAATGGCTACACCTTC.

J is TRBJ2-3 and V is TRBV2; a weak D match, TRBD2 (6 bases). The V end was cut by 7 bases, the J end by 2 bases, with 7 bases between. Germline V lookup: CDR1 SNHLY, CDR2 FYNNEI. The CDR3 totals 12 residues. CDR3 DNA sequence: TGTGCCAGCACGCGGGACACAGATACGCAGTATTTT. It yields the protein CASTRDTDTQYF.

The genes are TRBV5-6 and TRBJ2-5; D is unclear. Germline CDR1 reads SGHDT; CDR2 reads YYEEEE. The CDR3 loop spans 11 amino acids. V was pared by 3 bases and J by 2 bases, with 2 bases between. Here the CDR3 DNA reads TGTGCCAGCAGCTATCAAGAGACCCAGTACTTC. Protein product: CASSYQETQYF.

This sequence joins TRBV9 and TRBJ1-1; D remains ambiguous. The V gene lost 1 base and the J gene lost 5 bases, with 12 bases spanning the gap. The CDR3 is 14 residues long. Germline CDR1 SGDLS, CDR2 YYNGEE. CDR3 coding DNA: TGTGCCAGCAGCGTAAGAGCAGAGAGAACTGAAGCTTTCTTT. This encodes CASSVRAERTEAFF.

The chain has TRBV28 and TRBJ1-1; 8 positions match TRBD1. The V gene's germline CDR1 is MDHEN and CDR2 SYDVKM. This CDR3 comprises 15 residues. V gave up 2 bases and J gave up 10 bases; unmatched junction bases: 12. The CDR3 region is CASSLPGTGYQAAFF. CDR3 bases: TGTGCCAGCAGTTTACCCGGGACAGGCTACCAGGCAGCTTTCTTT.

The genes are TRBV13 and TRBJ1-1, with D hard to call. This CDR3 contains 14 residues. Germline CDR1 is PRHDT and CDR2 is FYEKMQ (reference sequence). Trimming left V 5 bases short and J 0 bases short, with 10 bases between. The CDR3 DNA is TGTGCCAGCAGCCCAGGCGCCATGAACACTGAAGCTTTCTTT. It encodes CASSPGAMNTEAFF.

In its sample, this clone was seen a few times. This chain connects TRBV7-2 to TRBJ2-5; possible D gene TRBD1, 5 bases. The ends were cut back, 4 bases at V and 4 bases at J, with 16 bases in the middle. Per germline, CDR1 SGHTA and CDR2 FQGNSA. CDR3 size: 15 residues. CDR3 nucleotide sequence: TGTGCCAGCAGCTCCCAAAAGGGGCGTAGAGAGACCCAGTACTTC. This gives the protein CASSSQKGRRETQYF.

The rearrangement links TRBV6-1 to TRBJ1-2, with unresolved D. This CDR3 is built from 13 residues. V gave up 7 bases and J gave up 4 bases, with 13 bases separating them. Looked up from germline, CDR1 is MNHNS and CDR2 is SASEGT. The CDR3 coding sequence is TGTGCCAGCACAGTAGAGGCTGCCTATGGCTACACCTTC. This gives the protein CASTVEAAYGYTF.

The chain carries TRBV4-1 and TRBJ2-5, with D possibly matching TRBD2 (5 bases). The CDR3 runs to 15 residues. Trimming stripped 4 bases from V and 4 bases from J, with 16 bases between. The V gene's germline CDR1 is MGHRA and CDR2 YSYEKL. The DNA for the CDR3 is TGCGCCAGCAGCCTGGAAGAGCGGAAGGGAGAGACCCAGTACTTC. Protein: CASSLEERKGETQYF.

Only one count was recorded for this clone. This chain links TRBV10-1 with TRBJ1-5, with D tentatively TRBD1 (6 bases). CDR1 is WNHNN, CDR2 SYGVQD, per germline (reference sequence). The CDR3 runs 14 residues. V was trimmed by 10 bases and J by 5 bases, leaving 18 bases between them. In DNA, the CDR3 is TGCGCCACCCTGGGGGGGGCGGCTTATCAGCCCCAGCATTTT. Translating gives CATLGGAAYQPQHF.

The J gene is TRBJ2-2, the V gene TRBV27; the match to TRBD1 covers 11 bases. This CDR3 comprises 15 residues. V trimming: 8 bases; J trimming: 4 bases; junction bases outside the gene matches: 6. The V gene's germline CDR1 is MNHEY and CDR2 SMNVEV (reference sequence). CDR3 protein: CASRTGGSGTGELFF. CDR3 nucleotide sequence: TGTGCCAGCCGGACAGGGGGCTCTGGCACCGGGGAGCTGTTTTTT.

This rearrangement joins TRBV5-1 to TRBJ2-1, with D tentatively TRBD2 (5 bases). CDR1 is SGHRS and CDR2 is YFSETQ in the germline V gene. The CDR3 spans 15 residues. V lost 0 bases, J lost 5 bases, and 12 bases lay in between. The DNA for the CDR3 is TGCGCCAGCAGCTTGGGAGGGAATAGCGACAATGAGCAGTTCTTC. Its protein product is CASSLGGNSDNEQFF.

CDR3 in amino acids: CASSVLTDTQYF. In DNA form, the CDR3 reads TGTGCCAGCAGTGTCCTCACAGATACGCAGTATTTT. The genes are TRBV2 and TRBJ2-3, with no clear D. V lost 4 bases, J lost 2 bases, and 4 bases lay in between. Germline V gene lookup returns CDR1 SNHLY and CDR2 FYNNEI. The CDR3 loop spans 12 amino acids.

The CDR3 DNA is TGTGCCACCAGGGGACTAGCGGGATTAGATGAGCAGTTCTTC. This translates into CATRGLAGLDEQFF. J is TRBJ2-1 and V is TRBV19, with 13 bases that match TRBD2. This CDR3 is built from 14 residues. Germline assignment: CDR1 LNHDA and CDR2 SQIVND (reference sequence). With 10 bases clipped from V and 8 bases from J, the junction kept 8 bases outside the gene matches.

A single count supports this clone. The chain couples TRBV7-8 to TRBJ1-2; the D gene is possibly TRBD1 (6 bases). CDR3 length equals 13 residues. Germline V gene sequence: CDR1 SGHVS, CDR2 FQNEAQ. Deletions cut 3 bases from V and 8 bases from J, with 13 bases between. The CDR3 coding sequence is TGTGCCAGCAGCTTCTCAGGGGCCCGGGGCTACACCTTC. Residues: CASSFSGARGYTF.

The CDR3 nucleotides read TGTGCCAGCAGCCGGGACAGGGATGAGCAGTTCTTC. Translated, it gives CASSRDRDEQFF. The chain carries TRBV13 and TRBJ2-1; 9 nucleotides line up with TRBD1. V gave up 5 bases and J gave up 8 bases; unmatched junction bases: 1. Germline values: CDR1 PRHDT, CDR2 FYEKMQ (reference sequence). This CDR3 contains 12 residues.

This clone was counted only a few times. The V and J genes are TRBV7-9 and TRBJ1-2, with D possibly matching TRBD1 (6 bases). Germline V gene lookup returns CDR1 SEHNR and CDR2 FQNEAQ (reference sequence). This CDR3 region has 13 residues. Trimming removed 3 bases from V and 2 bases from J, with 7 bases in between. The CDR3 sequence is CASSFQGNYGYTF. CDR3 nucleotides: TGTGCCAGCAGCTTTCAGGGGAACTATGGCTACACCTTC.

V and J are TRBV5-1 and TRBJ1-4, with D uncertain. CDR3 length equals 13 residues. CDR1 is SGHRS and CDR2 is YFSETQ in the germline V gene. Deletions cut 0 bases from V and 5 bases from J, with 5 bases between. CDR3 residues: CASSLATNEKLFF. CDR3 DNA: TGCGCCAGCAGCTTGGCCACCAATGAAAAACTGTTTTTT. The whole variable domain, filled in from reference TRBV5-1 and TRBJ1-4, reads KAGVTQTPRYLIKTRGQQVTLSCSPISGHRSVSWYQQTPGQGLQFLFEYFSETQRNKGNFPGRFSGRQFSNSRSEMNVSTLELGDSALYLCASSLATNEKLFFGSGTQLSVL.

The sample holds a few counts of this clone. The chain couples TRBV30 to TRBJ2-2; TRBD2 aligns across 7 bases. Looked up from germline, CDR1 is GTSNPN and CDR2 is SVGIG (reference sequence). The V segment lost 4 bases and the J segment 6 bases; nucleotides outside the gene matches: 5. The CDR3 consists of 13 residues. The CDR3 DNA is TGTGCCTGGACTGGGAGGGCCCCCGGGGAGCTGTTTTTT. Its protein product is CAWTGRAPGELFF.